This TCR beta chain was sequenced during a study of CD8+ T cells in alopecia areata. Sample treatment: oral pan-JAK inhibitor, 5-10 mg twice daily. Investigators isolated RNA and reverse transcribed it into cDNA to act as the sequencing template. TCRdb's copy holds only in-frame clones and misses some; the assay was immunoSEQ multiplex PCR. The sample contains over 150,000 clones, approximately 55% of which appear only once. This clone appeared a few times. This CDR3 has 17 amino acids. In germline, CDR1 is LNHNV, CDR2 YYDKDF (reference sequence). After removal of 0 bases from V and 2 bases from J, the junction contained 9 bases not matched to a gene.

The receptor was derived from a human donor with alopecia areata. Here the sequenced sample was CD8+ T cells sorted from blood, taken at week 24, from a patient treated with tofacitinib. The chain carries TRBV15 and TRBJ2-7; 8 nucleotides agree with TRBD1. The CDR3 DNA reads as TGTGCCACCAGCAGAGATAACCCAGGGGGCATCACCTACGAGCAGTACTTC. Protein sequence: CATSRDNPGGITYEQYF. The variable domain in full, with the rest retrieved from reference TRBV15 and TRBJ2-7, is DAMVIQNPRYQVTQFGKPVTLSCSQTLNHNVMYWYQQKSSQAPKLLFHYYDKDFNNEADTPDNFQSRRPNTSFCFLDIRSPGLGDTAMYLCATSRDNPGGITYEQYFGPGTRLTVT.